This T cell receptor (beta chain) was profiled in a study of blood T cell repertoires in COVID-19. Participants in the exposed group had met a COVID-19 case in the 2 weeks before joining the study. The protocol was immunoSEQ multiplex PCR, while the TCRdb copy is restricted to in-frame clones and leaves out a portion. The sample holds 200,000 to 250,000 clones, approximately 86% seen once. The CDR3 loop spans 13 amino acids. Germline values: CDR1 GTSNPN, CDR2 SVGIG (reference sequence). Trimming removed 1 base at V and 0 bases at J, with 7 bases between. The sample consisted of PBMCs or T cells enriched from blood (not recorded which). The TCR was taken from a woman between 25 and 40 years old who had been exposed to COVID-19. The rearrangement joins TRBV30 to TRBJ2-7, with a weak D call TRBD1 (6 bases). This CDR3 is CAWSGTDSYEQYF. CDR3 sequence (DNA): TGTGCCTGGAGTGGGACAGACTCCTACGAGCAGTACTTC.